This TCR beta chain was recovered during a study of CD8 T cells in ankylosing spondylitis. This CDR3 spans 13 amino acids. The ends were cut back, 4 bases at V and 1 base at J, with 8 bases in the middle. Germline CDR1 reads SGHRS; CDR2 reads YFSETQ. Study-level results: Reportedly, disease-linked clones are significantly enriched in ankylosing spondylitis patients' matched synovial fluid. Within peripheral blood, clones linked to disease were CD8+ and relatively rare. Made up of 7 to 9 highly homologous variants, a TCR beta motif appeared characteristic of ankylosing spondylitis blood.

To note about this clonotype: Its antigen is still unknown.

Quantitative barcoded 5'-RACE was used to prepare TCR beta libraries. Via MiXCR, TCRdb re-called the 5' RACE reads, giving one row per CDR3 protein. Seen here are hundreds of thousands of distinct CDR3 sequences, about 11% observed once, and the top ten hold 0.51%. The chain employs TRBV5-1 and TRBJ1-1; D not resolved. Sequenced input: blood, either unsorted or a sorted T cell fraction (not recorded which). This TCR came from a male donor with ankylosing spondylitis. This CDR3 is CASSPHTNTEAFF. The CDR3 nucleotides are TGCGCCAGCAGCCCCCACACGAACACTGAAGCTTTCTTT.